The 12 T cell receptor beta chains reported below all come from one sample, sequenced in a study of regulatory and conventional T cells in RAG deficiency. The protocol was immunoSEQ multiplex PCR, while the TCRdb copy is restricted to in-frame clones and leaves out a portion. The table shows around 30,000 clones, with about 89% occurring only once. The same data also contributed to another study, on regulatory T cells. According to that study: Amplification used 52 TRBV primers and 13 TRBJ primers.

The sample consisted of CD8+ T cells sorted from blood. The receptors shown here come from a human donor in good health.

The chain employs TRBV12-5 and TRBJ1-2; the D gene is possibly TRBD1 (5 bases). The CDR3 consists of 13 residues. The V and J ends lost 0 bases and 12 bases respectively, with 14 bases between them. Germline-derived CDR1 and CDR2 are LGHNT and FRNRAP. CDR3 sequence reads: CASGLVGRERDTF. DNA of the CDR3: TGTGCTAGTGGTTTGGTGGGCAGGGAGAGAGACACCTTC.

V usage is TRBV11-2 and J usage is TRBJ2-7; possible D gene TRBD2, 5 bases. Trimming shortened V by 1 base and J by 2 bases, and 9 bases separated the two germline ends. Germline CDR1 reads SGHAT; CDR2 reads FQNNGV. CDR3 size: 14 residues. CDR3 nucleotides: TGTGCCAGCAGCTTAGGTCCGGAGGCCTACGAGCAGTACTTC. Translating it yields CASSLGPEAYEQYF.

This clone was seen a handful of times. V and J are TRBV11-1 and TRBJ2-7; 10 nucleotides agree with TRBD1. The junction had 7 bases not matched to a gene; V was cut back by 5 bases and J by 3 bases. Germline V CDR1 and CDR2: SGHAT, FQDESV (reference sequence). The CDR3 totals 15 residues. As DNA, the CDR3 is TGTGCCAGCAGCCCAGAAGGGGACAGGGGCTACGAGCAGTACTTC. Translated: CASSPEGDRGYEQYF.

This clone has only a few counts. This sequence joins TRBV19 and TRBJ1-5; the match to TRBD1 covers 7 bases. With 3 bases clipped from V and 6 bases from J, the junction kept 8 bases outside the gene matches. The CDR3 runs 15 residues. Germline CDR1 is LNHDA and CDR2 is SQIVND (reference sequence). This chain's CDR3 is CASSMTGSMSQPQHF. CDR3 DNA sequence: TGTGCCAGTAGTATGACAGGGTCGATGAGTCAGCCCCAGCATTTT.

The J gene is TRBJ2-3, the V gene TRBV7-2; D is perhaps TRBD1 (6 bases). CDR1 is SGHTA, CDR2 FQGNSA, per germline. The CDR3 has 16 amino acids. The ends were cut back, 2 bases at V and 2 bases at J, with 14 bases in the middle. The CDR3 loop is CASSLSPGQNTDTQYF. The CDR3 DNA is TGTGCCAGCAGCTTATCTCCCGGACAGAACACAGATACGCAGTATTTT.

The DNA for the CDR3 is TGTGCCAGCAGCAGGCGTCACAGGTGGGGACCCTATGGCTACACCTTC. As protein: CASSRRHRWGPYGYTF. The rearrangement uses TRBV21-1 and TRBJ1-2. TRBV21-1 is a recognized pseudogene. The CDR3 runs 16 residues.

The chain uses TRBV28 and TRBJ1-2; no firm D call. The V end was cut by 3 bases, the J end by 8 bases, with 13 bases between. The germline gives CDR1 MDHEN, CDR2 SYDVKM. CDR3 length: 13 amino acids. As DNA, the CDR3 is TGTGCCAGCAGTTTTCTGGACCCCGGAGGCTACACCTTC. Its translation: CASSFLDPGGYTF.

The chain employs TRBV27 and TRBJ2-3, with D possibly called TRBD1 or TRBD2 (6 bases each). Per germline, CDR1 MNHEY and CDR2 SMNVEV (reference sequence). This CDR3 is 14 amino acids long. Trimming removed 2 bases from V and 4 bases from J, with 10 bases in between. The CDR3 nucleotides are TGTGCCAGCAGTTTAGACGGGGGCGCAGATACGCAGTATTTT. It is translated as CASSLDGGADTQYF.

This chain joins TRBV11-2 and TRBJ1-1; no definite D call. CDR3 length equals 15 residues. Germline V gene data show CDR1 as SGHAT and CDR2 as FQNNGV. V shed 5 bases and J shed 5 bases, with 18 bases lying between them. The CDR3: CASSPTTRPLTEAFF. CDR3 sequence (DNA): TGTGCCAGCAGCCCTACCACAAGGCCCCTAACTGAAGCTTTCTTT.

V is TRBV7-9 and J is TRBJ2-5, with TRBD2 identical over 10 bases. Trimming at V came to 1 base and at J to 5 bases, leaving 10 bases not matched to a gene. The CDR3 length is 17 residues. CDR1 and CDR2 from the germline V gene are SEHNR and FQNEAQ (reference sequence). In nucleotides, the CDR3 is TGTGCCAGCAGCTTAGGAGCGCTAGCGGGAGTGCGTGAGACCCAGTACTTC. Its translation: CASSLGALAGVRETQYF.

The chain uses TRBV6-9 and TRBJ1-6; no firm D call. Germline V gene lookup returns CDR1 MNHGY and CDR2 SVAAGI. CDR3 size: 15 residues. Trimming cost V 0 bases and J 5 bases, with 8 bases left between them. The CDR3 nucleotides read TGTGCCAGCAGTTATTCTGTAGTAGATAATTCACCCCTCCACTTT. This gives the protein CASSYSVVDNSPLHF.

This clone has a single count. V usage is TRBV7-3 and J usage is TRBJ2-7; D possibly corresponds to TRBD1 (6 bases). Trimming took 3 bases from V and 0 from J, leaving 12 bases between them. The CDR3 covers 15 residues. Germline CDR1 reads SGHTA; CDR2 reads FQGTGA. The CDR3 here is CASSLDSQSSYEQYF. CDR3 DNA: TGTGCCAGCAGCTTGGACAGTCAGAGCTCCTACGAGCAGTACTTC.